The clone carrying this T cell receptor beta chain was counted a few times. What it binds is unknown. These data belong to a study of shared clonotypes between healthy human individuals. General study findings and limits: Sequencing depth was predicted to influence how clonotypes are shared among donors.

The method was immunoSEQ multiplex PCR; TCRdb's version includes in-frame clones alone and lacks a portion of them. The data hold over a million clones, with 65% to 80% observed a single time. This CDR3 is built from 15 residues. Each donor was a Caucasian adult residing in Nashville, Tennessee. The split of CD4+ cells yielded CD45RA+ naive and CD45RA-negative memory subsets. This TCR was sampled from a man between 18 and 35 years old in good health. Sequenced: memory CD4+ T cells sorted from blood. The subset denotes: CD45RA-negative fraction. This chain uses TRBV7-5 with TRBJ2-6. TRBV7-5 is designated a pseudogene. CDR3 region: CARSSDGTGANVLTF. Here the CDR3 DNA reads TGTGCCAGAAGCTCCGACGGAACTGGGGCCAACGTCCTGACTTTC.